This TCR beta chain was sequenced for a study of shared clonotypes between healthy human individuals (dated by TCRdb to the early 2020s). In the study overall: A couple of women and a few men aged 18 to 49 years were included in the cohort. Blood TCR repertoires of five healthy adults were deeply sequenced to estimate repertoire size and the extent of clonotype sharing between individuals. Different laboratories and diverse techniques were used to prepare libraries and sequence TCR repertoires, to increase sequencing depth and limit assay-specific biases. Between about 0.8 and 8.9 billion PBMCs per donor were obtained by leukapheresis. Findings and caveats that apply to the study as a whole: Pairwise subsampling led to the expectation that sequencing depth would affect the degree of clonotype sharing among donors. Only blood was sampled, and tissue TCR repertoires likely differ from those in blood. The small number of donors limited the genetic and exposure-history diversity represented.

V is pruned by 1 base and J by 6 bases, leaving 14 bases of the junction without a gene match. According to the germline V gene (reference sequence), CDR1 reads SEHNR and CDR2 reads FQNEAQ. Spanning cysteine to phenylalanine, the CDR3 consists of 18 amino acids. CDR3 DNA is the only sequence kept; it has 54 bases, read in frame from the first base. Using the deep immunoSEQ assay, multiplex PCR amplified TCR CDR3 regions from genomic DNA. Genomic DNA extracted from each cell subset was distributed evenly over all wells of several immunoSEQ 96-well plates, and each plate served as one replicate. For unsorted PBMC, each replicate PCR was loaded with approximately 300 ng genomic DNA, equivalent to some 27,000 T cell genomes. Unsorted PBMC genomic DNA was sequenced across ten immunoSEQ deep assay plates. Purified libraries were quantified with a Qubit 3.0 fluorometer, sized on a Bioanalyzer 2100, and re-quantified with the KAPA Library Quantification kit. A separate single-read 150-cycle Illumina NextSeq 550 flow cell was used to sequence each immunoSEQ 96-well plate. The authors processed their data as follows. Because the immunoSEQ output held only junctional sequences and lacked quality scores, the filtering could not match the filtering applied to full-length reads. To assign V/J genes and CDR3, sequences were annotated using PyIR, a Python wrapper for IgBLAST v1.9, with IMGT germline references. Any read was removed if the V/J assignment was weak (E-value above 1e-6), the CDR3 was missing, or the read contained stop codons, out-of-frame junctions, or ambiguous translated residues. A V3J clonotype was defined by an identical inferred V gene, J gene, and CDR3 amino acid sequence. Percentage overlap between repertoires was computed as shared unique clonotypes divided by the size of the smaller repertoire. RTK rarefaction, the Chao1 estimator, and Recon v2.1 estimates of unobserved clonotypes were used to assess repertoire richness. This is the immuneACCESS table as TCRdb keeps it, with only in-frame sequences that have V and J called. A part of the clones is gone; compared with another copy, unresolved V genes explain less than half, and the rest is unexplained. D and trimming come from the DNA, and the V and J calls and clone size come from that table. The sample table shows about 490,000 clones, and around 73% are seen once. The ten top clones hold more than 10% of the sample.

The donors were healthy, HIV-negative adults who had no recently reported acute infections or vaccinations. Every donor was a Caucasian adult residing in Nashville, Tennessee, USA. For unsorted samples, some 90 million PBMCs were counted and genomic DNA was extracted with the QIAamp DNA Blood Mini kit. Blood was collected by leukapheresis, and PBMCs were isolated by Ficoll-Histopaque density gradient centrifugation and then cryopreserved in liquid nitrogen vapor phase. A word on this clone: Its antigen remains undetermined. Base qualities were left out, and no much larger clone turns up one base away.

The clonotype originates from a woman aged 40 to 50 in good health. Some clones in this sample may be carry-over from other donors' samples. The sample taken for sequencing was PBMCs. The sequence is built from TRBV7-9 and TRBJ2-7, with TRBD2 identical over 11 junction bases. The DNA reads TGTGCCAGCAGCTTAGAATATAGGGGGCCTAGCGGGAGGAGCGAGCAGTACTTC. The encoded protein is CASSLEYRGPSGRSEQYF.